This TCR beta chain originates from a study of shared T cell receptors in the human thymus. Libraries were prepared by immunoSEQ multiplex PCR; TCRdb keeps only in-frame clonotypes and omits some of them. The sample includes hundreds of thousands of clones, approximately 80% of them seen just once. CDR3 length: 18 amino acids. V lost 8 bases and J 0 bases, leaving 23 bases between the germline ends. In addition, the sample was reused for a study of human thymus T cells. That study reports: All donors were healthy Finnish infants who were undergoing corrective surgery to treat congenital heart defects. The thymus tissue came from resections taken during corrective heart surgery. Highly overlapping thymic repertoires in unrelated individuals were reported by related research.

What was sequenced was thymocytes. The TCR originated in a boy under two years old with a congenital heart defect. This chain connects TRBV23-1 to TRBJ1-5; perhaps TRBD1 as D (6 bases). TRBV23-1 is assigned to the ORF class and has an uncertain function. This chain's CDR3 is CASPQPKVRGNSNQPQHF. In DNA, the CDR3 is TGCGCCAGCCCTCAACCAAAGGTCAGGGGCAATAGCAATCAGCCCCAGCATTTT.